A selection of T cell receptor beta chains follows, all from one sample in a study of T cell responses to AZD1222 COVID-19 vaccine. Repertoires were generated with immunoSEQ multiplex PCR, while TCRdb's copy carries only in-frame clones and drops some. The sample carries under 150,000 clones, under 90% recorded once. The source was peripheral blood, collected 28 days after the second AZD1222 dose. All receptors derive from an adult who received the AZD1222 COVID-19 vaccine. The CDR3 runs from the conserved cysteine through the conserved F or W. Each record gives: clone size, J gene, D gene, V gene, CDR3 DNA, CDR3 protein. The D gene is left open where the match is weak. Clone size, where shown, is once, few, many, or a class for clones that have expanded.

>.|TRBJ1-1|TRBD1|TRBV30
TGTGCCTGGAGTGTCAAAATTGGTCAGGGGGCACGCGCTTTCTTT
CAWSVKIGQGARAFF
>.|TRBJ1-5|TRBD1|TRBV3-1/TRBV3-2
TGTGCCAGCAGCCAAGCGGCAGGGGGCCAGCCCCAGCATTTT
CASSQAAGGQPQHF
>.|TRBJ1-2|TRBD1|TRBV7-3
TGTGCCAGCAGCCCACGACAGGGAGGGGGCTACACCTTC
CASSPRQGGGYTF
>.|TRBJ1-1|.|TRBV15
TGTGCCACCAGCAGAGATGGAGGCACGAACACTGAAGCTTTCTTT
CATSRDGGTNTEAFF
>.|TRBJ2-1|.|TRBV14
TGTGCCAGCAGCCGAGGACAGACCTACAATGAGCAGTTCTTC
CASSRGQTYNEQFF
>.|TRBJ2-2|.|TRBV4-3
TGCGCCAGCAGTCAGGAGGGACAGCACACCGGGGAGCTGTTTTTT
CASSQEGQHTGELFF
>.|TRBJ1-2|TRBD1|TRBV9
TGTGCCAGCAGCTTAACCGGGACAGATTATGGCTACACCTTC
CASSLTGTDYGYTF
>.|TRBJ1-5|.|TRBV19
TGTGCCAGTAGTCTTCAGTCATACAATCAGCCCCAGCATTTT
CASSLQSYNQPQHF
>.|TRBJ1-3|.|TRBV6-1
TGTGCCAGCAGTGAATCTCCCCTGTCTGGAAACACCATATATTTT
CASSESPLSGNTIYF
>.|TRBJ1-6|TRBD1|TRBV30
TGTGCCTCCTCCCTCACAGGGGGGTATTCACCCCTCCACTTT
CASSLTGGYSPLHF
>.|TRBJ2-1|TRBD1|TRBV9
TGTGCCAGCAGACCTCCGGGACAGGCAGGGGGTAATGAGCAGTTCTTC
CASRPPGQAGGNEQFF
>.|TRBJ1-5|.|TRBV18
TGTGCCAGCTCAGTTGTCGGGGCGAATCAGCCCCAGCATTTT
CASSVVGANQPQHF
>few|TRBJ2-1|.|TRBV24-1
TGTGCCACCAGTGATTTGTACAAAAGCGAAGAGCAGTTCTTC
CATSDLYKSEEQFF
>.|TRBJ2-5|.|TRBV29-1
TGCAGCGTCTCGGGGACGGAGCAAGAGACCCAGTACTTC
CSVSGTEQETQYF
>.|TRBJ1-1|.|TRBV7-8
TGTGCCAGCAGCTTAGTTCGGGGGGGGATGAACACTGAAGCTTTCTTT
CASSLVRGGMNTEAFF
>.|TRBJ1-5|.|TRBV28
TGTGCCAGCAGTGTTCTCGACCAGGGTAGCAATCAGCCCCAGCATTTT
CASSVLDQGSNQPQHF
>.|TRBJ1-2|.|TRBV29-1
TGCAGCGTTACCCCAGAGGGCAATGGCTACACCTTC
CSVTPEGNGYTF
>.|TRBJ2-3|.|TRBV6-1
TGTGCCAGCAGTGAACTCCGCAGAGGCACAGATACGCAGTATTTT
CASSELRRGTDTQYF
>.|TRBJ2-3|.|TRBV9
TGTGCCAGCAGCGTATCGAGCGGAGGGAAAAGCACAGATACGCAGTATTTT
CASSVSSGGKSTDTQYF
>.|TRBJ2-3|TRBD1|TRBV5-1
TGCGCCAGCAGCTTAGGGGACAGGGGGTCCACAGATACGCAGTATTTT
CASSLGDRGSTDTQYF
>once|TRBJ2-7|.|TRBV4-2
TGTGCCAGCAGCCAAACGGGGGGCTTGTCCTACGAGCAGTACTTC
CASSQTGGLSYEQYF
>.|TRBJ2-5|.|TRBV6-5
TGTGCCAGCTTAGGCCCGGGTGGGGAGACCCAGTACTTC
CASLGPGGETQYF
>.|TRBJ1-1|TRBD1|TRBV28
TGTGCCAGCAGTCTTACAGGGGGCTGGGGGACTGAAGCTTTCTTT
CASSLTGGWGTEAFF
>.|TRBJ2-3|.|TRBV19
TGTGCCAGTAGTATAGGCCCCAGGACAGGCACAGATACGCAGTATTTT
CASSIGPRTGTDTQYF
>.|TRBJ1-6|.|TRBV10-3
TGTGCCATCAGTGAGTCCCCGAGGGGGTCCTATAATTCACCCCTCCACTTT
CAISESPRGSYNSPLHF
>.|TRBJ1-4|.|TRBV25-1
TGTGCCAGCAGTGGGAGTGAAAAACTGTTTTTT
CASSGSEKLFF